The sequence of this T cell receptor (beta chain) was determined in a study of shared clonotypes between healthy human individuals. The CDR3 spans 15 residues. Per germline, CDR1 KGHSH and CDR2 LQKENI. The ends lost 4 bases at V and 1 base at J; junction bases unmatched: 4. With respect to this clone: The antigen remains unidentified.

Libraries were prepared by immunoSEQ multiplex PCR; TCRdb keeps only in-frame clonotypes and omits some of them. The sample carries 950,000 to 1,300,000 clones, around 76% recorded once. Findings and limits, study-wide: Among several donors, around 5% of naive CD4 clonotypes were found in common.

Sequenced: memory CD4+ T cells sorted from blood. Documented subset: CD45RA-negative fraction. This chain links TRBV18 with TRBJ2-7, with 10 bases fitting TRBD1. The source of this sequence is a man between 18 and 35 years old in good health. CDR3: CASSRDRGRSYEQYF. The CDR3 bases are TGTGCCAGCTCACGAGACAGGGGGCGGTCCTACGAGCAGTACTTC.